Listed below are T cell receptor beta chains from one sample, sequenced in a study of technical replicates of blood from a handful of donors. Sequencing used immunoSEQ multiplex PCR; TCRdb keeps in-frame clones, though not all of them. The table shows tens of thousands of clones, with more than 80% occurring only once. The sample taken for sequencing was T cells isolated from PBMCs. Every receptor here comes from a human donor in good health. CDR3s include the opening cysteine and the closing phenylalanine or tryptophan. Each record gives: clone size, V gene, J gene, D gene, CDR3 protein, CDR3 DNA. A D gene is named only where the DNA matches it firmly. Clone size appears in some rows only: once, few, many, or a class for an expanded clone.

abundance: .; v_gene: TRBV9; j_gene: TRBJ2-7; d_gene: TRBD1; CDR3aa: CASSVLTGDLYEQYF; CDR3nt: TGTGCCAGCAGCGTCCTTACAGGGGACCTCTACGAGCAGTACTTC
abundance: .; v_gene: TRBV28; j_gene: TRBJ1-1; d_gene: TRBD1; CDR3aa: CASRGTVIEAFF; CDR3nt: TGTGCCAGCAGGGGGACAGTGATAGAAGCTTTCTTT
abundance: .; v_gene: TRBV9; j_gene: TRBJ2-1; d_gene: .; CDR3aa: CASSASYYEQFF; CDR3nt: TGTGCCAGCAGTGCCTCGTACTATGAGCAGTTCTTC
abundance: .; v_gene: TRBV11-1; j_gene: TRBJ2-2; d_gene: TRBD2; CDR3aa: CASSPQAGDTAGELFF; CDR3nt: TGTGCCAGCAGCCCTCAAGCGGGAGATACCGCCGGGGAGCTGTTTTTT
abundance: .; v_gene: TRBV7-6; j_gene: TRBJ2-2; d_gene: .; CDR3aa: CASSLASGSNTGELFF; CDR3nt: TGTGCCAGCAGCTTAGCTTCGGGATCGAACACCGGGGAGCTGTTTTTT
abundance: .; v_gene: TRBV30; j_gene: TRBJ2-1; d_gene: .; CDR3aa: CAWTRRSEQFF; CDR3nt: TGTGCCTGGACCCGAAGGAGTGAGCAGTTCTTC
abundance: few; v_gene: TRBV2; j_gene: TRBJ2-3; d_gene: TRBD2; CDR3aa: CASSELSSGRSGDTQYF; CDR3nt: TGTGCCAGCAGTGAGCTCTCTAGCGGTAGGTCAGGTGATACGCAGTATTTT
abundance: .; v_gene: TRBV27; j_gene: TRBJ2-1; d_gene: TRBD2; CDR3aa: CASRGLAGGSEQFF; CDR3nt: TGTGCCAGCAGAGGACTAGCGGGAGGGAGTGAGCAGTTCTTC
abundance: .; v_gene: TRBV6-5; j_gene: TRBJ1-1; d_gene: .; CDR3aa: CASSQSRGRDTEAFF; CDR3nt: TGTGCCAGCAGTCAAAGCAGGGGAAGGGACACTGAAGCTTTCTTT
abundance: medium-sized; v_gene: TRBV7-2; j_gene: TRBJ2-2; d_gene: .; CDR3aa: CASSIDRPLANTGELFF; CDR3nt: TGTGCCAGCAGCATCGACAGGCCCCTCGCGAACACCGGGGAGCTGTTTTTT
abundance: .; v_gene: TRBV27; j_gene: TRBJ2-7; d_gene: .; CDR3aa: CASSPGLTYEQYF; CDR3nt: TGTGCCAGCAGTCCCGGACTAACCTACGAGCAGTACTTC
abundance: .; v_gene: TRBV11-2; j_gene: TRBJ2-2; d_gene: .; CDR3aa: CASRKPTGTGELFF; CDR3nt: TGTGCCAGCAGAAAGCCCACAGGGACCGGGGAGCTGTTTTTT
abundance: .; v_gene: TRBV2; j_gene: TRBJ1-2; d_gene: .; CDR3aa: CASRIPLGYTF; CDR3nt: TGTGCCAGCAGAATCCCCCTGGGCTACACCTTC
abundance: once; v_gene: TRBV2; j_gene: TRBJ2-7; d_gene: TRBD2; CDR3aa: CASSRVGGGDYEQYF; CDR3nt: TGTGCCAGCAGTCGTGTAGGCGGGGGGGACTACGAGCAGTACTTC
abundance: .; v_gene: TRBV10-3; j_gene: TRBJ1-5; d_gene: .; CDR3aa: CAISESGEQPQHF; CDR3nt: TGTGCCATCAGTGAGTCGGGAGAGCAGCCCCAGCATTTT
abundance: once; v_gene: TRBV6-1; j_gene: TRBJ2-7; d_gene: .; CDR3aa: CASTGSWGSYEQYF; CDR3nt: TGTGCCAGCACCGGGAGTTGGGGCTCCTACGAGCAGTACTTC
abundance: .; v_gene: TRBV7-9; j_gene: TRBJ1-1; d_gene: TRBD1; CDR3aa: CASSPPGTGNTEAFF; CDR3nt: TGTGCCAGCAGCCCACCCGGGACAGGGAACACTGAAGCTTTCTTT
abundance: few; v_gene: TRBV11-2; j_gene: TRBJ1-2; d_gene: TRBD1; CDR3aa: CASSFGQGASYGYTF; CDR3nt: TGTGCCAGCAGCTTCGGACAGGGGGCATCCTATGGCTACACCTTC
abundance: .; v_gene: TRBV2; j_gene: TRBJ1-5; d_gene: .; CDR3aa: CASRENSNQPQHF; CDR3nt: TGTGCCAGCAGGGAGAATAGCAATCAGCCCCAGCATTTT
abundance: .; v_gene: TRBV15; j_gene: TRBJ1-2; d_gene: TRBD1; CDR3aa: CATSGPGGRYGYTF; CDR3nt: TGTGCCACCAGCGGACCAGGGGGCCGGTATGGCTACACCTTC
abundance: .; v_gene: TRBV5-1; j_gene: TRBJ2-7; d_gene: TRBD1; CDR3aa: CASSLGQGSSSYEQYF; CDR3nt: TGCGCCAGCAGCTTGGGACAGGGGTCCAGCTCCTACGAGCAGTACTTC
abundance: .; v_gene: TRBV7-8; j_gene: TRBJ1-2; d_gene: .; CDR3aa: CASSTRRVAGYTF; CDR3nt: TGTGCCAGCAGCACTCGCAGGGTGGCTGGCTACACCTTC
abundance: .; v_gene: TRBV28; j_gene: TRBJ1-5; d_gene: .; CDR3aa: CASRQGSRPQHF; CDR3nt: TGTGCCAGCCGCCAGGGAAGTAGGCCCCAGCATTTT
abundance: .; v_gene: TRBV7-6; j_gene: TRBJ2-1; d_gene: .; CDR3aa: CASSLGPTPRNNEQFF; CDR3nt: TGTGCCAGCAGCTTAGGGCCGACCCCTAGGAACAATGAGCAGTTCTTC
abundance: .; v_gene: TRBV6-6; j_gene: TRBJ1-1; d_gene: .; CDR3aa: CASGPGNTEAFF; CDR3nt: TGTGCCAGCGGTCCGGGGAACACTGAAGCTTTCTTT
abundance: .; v_gene: TRBV18; j_gene: TRBJ1-3; d_gene: .; CDR3aa: CASSPAGNSGNTIYF; CDR3nt: TGTGCCAGCTCACCCGCGGGGAACTCTGGAAACACCATATATTTT
abundance: .; v_gene: TRBV7-6; j_gene: TRBJ2-7; d_gene: .; CDR3aa: CASSLEAGERADEQYF; CDR3nt: TGTGCCAGCAGCTTGGAGGCCGGGGAAAGGGCGGACGAGCAGTACTTC
abundance: .; v_gene: TRBV30; j_gene: TRBJ2-1; d_gene: TRBD1; CDR3aa: CAWIHPGQALYNEQFF; CDR3nt: TGTGCCTGGATTCATCCGGGACAGGCACTTTACAATGAGCAGTTCTTC
abundance: .; v_gene: TRBV14; j_gene: TRBJ1-1; d_gene: TRBD1; CDR3aa: CASSRSGTVTEAFF; CDR3nt: TGTGCCAGCAGCCGTTCTGGGACAGTCACTGAAGCTTTCTTT
abundance: once; v_gene: TRBV28; j_gene: TRBJ2-7; d_gene: .; CDR3aa: CATGGGDSYEQYF; CDR3nt: TGTGCCACCGGAGGGGGGGACTCCTACGAGCAGTACTTC
abundance: .; v_gene: TRBV11-3; j_gene: TRBJ2-6; d_gene: .; CDR3aa: CASSSGDSGANVLTF; CDR3nt: TGTGCCAGCAGTTCGGGGGACTCTGGGGCCAACGTCCTGACTTTC
abundance: .; v_gene: TRBV18; j_gene: TRBJ1-2; d_gene: .; CDR3aa: CASSPTGANYGYTF; CDR3nt: TGTGCCAGCTCACCAACAGGAGCTAACTATGGCTACACCTTC
abundance: .; v_gene: TRBV5-6; j_gene: TRBJ2-7; d_gene: .; CDR3aa: CASSFMSEQYF; CDR3nt: TGTGCCAGCAGCTTCATGAGTGAGCAGTACTTC
abundance: .; v_gene: TRBV4-1; j_gene: TRBJ2-1; d_gene: .; CDR3aa: CASSQARSYNEQFF; CDR3nt: TGCGCCAGCAGCCAAGCGAGGTCCTACAATGAGCAGTTCTTC
abundance: .; v_gene: TRBV6-5; j_gene: TRBJ2-5; d_gene: .; CDR3aa: CASSRQVSNGKTQYF; CDR3nt: TGTGCCAGCAGCCGACAGGTATCTAACGGGAAGACCCAGTACTTC
abundance: .; v_gene: TRBV5-1; j_gene: TRBJ2-7; d_gene: TRBD2; CDR3aa: CASSFGLAGTEQYF; CDR3nt: TGCGCCAGCAGCTTCGGACTAGCGGGAACCGAGCAGTACTTC
abundance: .; v_gene: TRBV7-9; j_gene: TRBJ1-1; d_gene: .; CDR3aa: CASIPSVRGHEMNTEAFF; CDR3nt: TGTGCCAGCATCCCTAGTGTCAGGGGTCATGAGATGAACACTGAAGCTTTCTTT
abundance: .; v_gene: TRBV7-3; j_gene: TRBJ2-7; d_gene: .; CDR3aa: CASSLNGGAYEQYF; CDR3nt: TGTGCCAGCAGCTTAAATGGAGGTGCCTACGAGCAGTACTTC
abundance: .; v_gene: TRBV7-2; j_gene: TRBJ2-7; d_gene: TRBD2; CDR3aa: CASSVLAGGPRSSYEQYF; CDR3nt: TGTGCCAGCAGCGTACTAGCGGGAGGGCCTCGTAGCTCCTACGAGCAGTACTTC
abundance: once; v_gene: TRBV5-1; j_gene: TRBJ1-2; d_gene: TRBD1; CDR3aa: CASSSGQGNGGYTF; CDR3nt: TGCGCCAGCAGTTCGGGACAGGGAAACGGCGGCTACACCTTC
abundance: .; v_gene: TRBV15; j_gene: TRBJ1-6; d_gene: .; CDR3aa: CATSRGPGSNSPLHF; CDR3nt: TGTGCCACCAGCAGGGGGCCGGGTAGTAATTCACCCCTCCACTTT
abundance: .; v_gene: TRBV2; j_gene: TRBJ2-1; d_gene: .; CDR3aa: CASREGRAFF; CDR3nt: TGTGCCAGCAGGGAGGGACGGGCGTTCTTC
abundance: .; v_gene: TRBV6-6; j_gene: TRBJ2-7; d_gene: .; CDR3aa: CASSRGTDPSYEQYF; CDR3nt: TGTGCCAGCAGCCGGGGGACCGACCCCTCCTACGAGCAGTACTTC
abundance: .; v_gene: TRBV19; j_gene: TRBJ2-3; d_gene: .; CDR3aa: CASSILAGTDTQYF; CDR3nt: TGTGCCAGTAGTATACTGGCAGGGACAGATACGCAGTATTTT